This T cell receptor beta chain was sequenced during a study of blood T cell repertoires in COVID-19. Across the study: The samples span acute and convalescent COVID-19 from the United States, Italy and Spain.

The repertoire was sequenced with immunoSEQ multiplex PCR; TCRdb's copy has only in-frame clones and lacks some. The sample lists tens of thousands of clones; around 86% were seen once. Trimming took 6 bases from V and 9 from J, leaving 14 bases between them. CDR3 length equals 13 residues. CDR1 and CDR2 (germline): KGHDR, SFDVKD. The sample was peripheral blood. J is TRBJ2-1 and V is TRBV24-1, with a possible D match to TRBD2 (5 bases). The TCR sequence derives from a woman of 80 years or more with active or convalescent COVID-19. CDR3 amino acids: CATSLGVGGEQFF. The CDR3 nucleotides read TGTGCCACCAGTCTCGGGGTTGGTGGTGAGCAGTTCTTC.